Each of the 5 T cell receptor beta chains below was sequenced from the same sample in a study of tissue T cells after allogeneic stem cell transplantation. Measured with immunoSEQ multiplex PCR; TCRdb has only the in-frame clones, and not every one. The data show about 48,000 clones, 73% seen once. Sequencing used sorted cells pooled from one or two spleens. These receptors were taken from a pool of C57BL/6 mice in good health.

Notes on this clone: Here the gene names and germline are mouse. The read falls 1 residue short of the CDR3 end, and the missing part is taken from the germline J gene. The chain recombines TRBV4 with TRBJ2-5; possibly TRBD1 or TRBD2 for D (5 bases each). In germline, CDR1 is LGHDT, CDR2 YNNKQL (reference sequence). V lost 5 bases and J 4 bases, leaving 13 bases between the germline ends. The CDR3 loop spans 14 amino acids. The DNA read from the CDR3 is TGTGCCAGCAGCGTCCGGGACGCCAAAGACACCCAGTAC. Residues: CASSVRDAKDTQY. From start to end, the CDR3 is CASSVRDAKDTQYF. The complete variable domain, with remaining parts taken from reference TRBV4 and TRBJ2-5, reads ETAVFQTPNYHVTQVGNEVSFNCKQTLGHDTMYWYKQDSKKLLKIMFSYNNKQLIVNETVPRRFSPQSSDKAHLNLRIKSVEPEDSAVYLCASSVRDAKDTQYFGPGTRLLVL.

Concerning this clone itself: The gene symbols are mouse symbols. The read ends 1 residue shy of where the CDR3 ends; the end is completed using the germline J gene. This chain uses TRBV13-2 with TRBJ1-5; no reliable D call. The CDR3 has 12 residues. The V and J ends lost 2 bases and 6 bases respectively, with 6 bases between them. The germline gives CDR1 NNHNN, CDR2 SYGAGS (reference sequence). The CDR3 region is CASGEDIQAPLF. The sequenced CDR3 bases are TGTGCCAGCGGTGAAGACATCCAGGCTCCGCTT.

A note on this clone: The germline and genes are mouse ones. Read sequence stops 1 residue before the CDR3 end, and the germline J gene provides the missing end. V and J are TRBV12-1 and TRBJ2-7, with D possibly being TRBD1 (6 bases). Germline loops: CDR1 SGHSN, CDR2 HYEKVE. Trimming shortened V by 0 bases and J by 4 bases, and 9 bases separated the two germline ends. CDR3 length: 13 residues. The CDR3 bases that were read are TGTGCCAGCTCTCTCCGGGACAAATATGAACAGTAC. It translates to CASSLRDKYEQY. The CDR3 in full is CASSLRDKYEQYF.

This clone was seen only once. Genes and germline are mouse. Read data end 1 residue before the CDR3 end; the end is taken from the germline J gene. V gene TRBV30 combines with J gene TRBJ2-5; possible D gene TRBD2, 6 bases. Trimming cost V 0 bases and J 4 bases, with 8 bases left between them. Germline V gives CDR1 SQVVS, CDR2 ANEGSEA. This CDR3 is 13 amino acids long. The sequenced CDR3 bases are TGTAGTTCTAGAGAGGTGGGGGAAGACACCCAGTAC. Protein product: CSSREVGEDTQY. The full CDR3 protein is CSSREVGEDTQYF. Drawing the rest from reference TRBV30 and TRBJ2-5, the complete variable domain is SVLLYQKPNRDICQSGTSLKIQCVADSQVVSMFWYQQFQEQSLMLMATANEGSEATYESGFTKDKFPISRPNLTFSTLTVNNARPGDSSIYFCSSREVGEDTQYFGPGTRLLVL.

With regard to this clone: The genes and germline here are from mouse. The read finishes 1 residue shy of the CDR3 end, and the germline J gene is used to complete it. This chain connects TRBV19 to TRBJ2-7; TRBD2 aligns across 11 bases. Germline CDR1 is FNHDT and CDR2 is SITEND (reference sequence). Unmatched junction bases numbered 6, after V lost 6 bases and J lost 4 bases. The CDR3 covers 14 residues. CDR3: CASTFGLGGYEQYF. Incomplete CDR3 DNA: TGTGCCAGCACCTTCGGACTGGGGGGTTATGAACAGTAC.